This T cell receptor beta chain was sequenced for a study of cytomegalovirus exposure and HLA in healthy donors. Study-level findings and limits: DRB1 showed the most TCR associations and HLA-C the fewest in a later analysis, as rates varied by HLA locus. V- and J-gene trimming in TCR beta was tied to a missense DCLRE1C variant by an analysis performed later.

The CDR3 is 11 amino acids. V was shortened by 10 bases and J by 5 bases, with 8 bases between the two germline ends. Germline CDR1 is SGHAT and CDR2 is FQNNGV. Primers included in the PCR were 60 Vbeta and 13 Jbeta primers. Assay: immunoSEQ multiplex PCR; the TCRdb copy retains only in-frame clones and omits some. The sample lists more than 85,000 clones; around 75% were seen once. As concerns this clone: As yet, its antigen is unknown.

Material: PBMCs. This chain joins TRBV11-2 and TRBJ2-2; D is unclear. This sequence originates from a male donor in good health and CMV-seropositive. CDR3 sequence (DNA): TGTGCCATCAGGAGTACCGGGGAGCTGTTTTTT. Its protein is CAIRSTGELFF.